Each of the 30 T cell receptor beta chains below was sequenced from the same sample in a study of monozygotic twins with inflammatory bowel disease (dated by TCRdb to between 2018 and 2021). Library prep was done by 5' RACE. Sequencing used an Illumina HiSeq 2500. With the reads reprocessed by TCRdb, a single entry stands for each CDR3 protein sequence and no DNA is reported. This sample's table lists some 400,000 distinct CDR3 sequences. Together, the top ten hold 2.4% of the sample. The sample taken for sequencing was blood. The receptors were sampled from a human donor with ulcerative colitis or Crohn's disease, or a healthy co-twin of an affected twin (not recorded which).

The rearrangement joins TRBV29-1 to TRBJ2-7. Germline loops: CDR1 SQVTM, CDR2 ANQGSEA. The CDR3 runs to 14 residues. The CDR3 sequence: CSVTSGWNSYEQYF.

The CDR3 is CASSFIGGEQYF. The V gene is TRBV5-1, the J gene TRBJ2-7; lacking DNA, the TRBD1 call made by TCRdb goes unchecked. Germline V gene sequence: CDR1 SGHRS, CDR2 YFSETQ. This CDR3 contains 12 residues.

This sequence joins TRBV7-9 and TRBJ1-1. The length of the CDR3 is 15 residues. CDR1 is SEHNR, CDR2 FQNEAQ, per germline (reference sequence). The CDR3 protein is CASSLEPPMNTEAFF.

The rearrangement links TRBV7-2 to TRBJ2-3; TCRdb picks TRBD1, but there is no DNA to check that call. The CDR3 sequence is 14 residues long. Germline CDR1 SGHTA, CDR2 FQGNSA. CDR3 loop: CASSFIRRGDTQYF. Combining the CDR3 with reference TRBV7-2 and TRBJ2-3 gives the whole variable domain GAGVSQSPSNKVTEKGKDVELRCDPISGHTALYWYRQSLGQGLEFLIYFQGNSAPDKSGLPSDRFSAERTGGSVSTLTIQRTQQEDSAVYLCASSFIRRGDTQYFGPGTRLTVL.

The genes are TRBV4-1 and TRBJ2-4; TCRdb selects TRBD2, and the lack of DNA leaves this call unchecked. Germline-derived CDR1 and CDR2 are MGHRA and YSYEKL. This CDR3 region has 17 residues. The CDR3: CASSHHTGGGGENIQYF.

CDR3 sequence reads: CATQPLVGEQFF. This chain uses TRBV7-3 with TRBJ2-1; TCRdb outputs TRBD2, but without DNA this stays unchecked. In germline, CDR1 is SGHTA, CDR2 FQGTGA. This CDR3 spans 12 amino acids. Looking up the rest from reference TRBV7-3 and TRBJ2-1 gives the full variable domain: GAGVSQTPSNKVTEKGKYVELRCDPISGHTALYWYRQSLGQGPEFLIYFQGTGAADDSGLPNDRFFAVRPEGSVSTLKIQRTERGDSAVYLCATQPLVGEQFFGPGTRLTVL.

The J gene is TRBJ1-1, the V gene TRBV18; TCRdb proposes TRBD1, but this gene call is untestable without DNA. The CDR3 totals 16 residues. Per the germline V gene, CDR1 is KGHSH and CDR2 is LQKENI. Here the CDR3 reads CASSPGQGMGSTEAFF.

The gene calls are TRBV7-9 and TRBJ1-4; TCRdb gives TRBD1 as the D gene, but with no DNA this cannot be confirmed. CDR3 size: 14 residues. Germline CDR1 SEHNR, CDR2 FQNEAQ (reference sequence). This CDR3 reads CASSKTGIGEKLFF.

CDR3 in amino acids: CASSSRDPPPTGELFF. The rearrangement joins TRBV5-1 to TRBJ2-2; TCRdb's D call, TRBD1, is unchecked because there is no DNA. The germline gives CDR1 SGHRS, CDR2 YFSETQ. The CDR3 is made up of 16 amino acids.

The genes are TRBV7-9 and TRBJ2-7; TCRdb outputs TRBD1, but without DNA this stays unchecked. CDR1 and CDR2 (germline): SEHNR, FQNEAQ (reference sequence). This CDR3 comprises 14 residues. CDR3 residues: CASSSPGQGDEQYF.

V and J are TRBV11-1 and TRBJ2-2; TCRdb selects TRBD1, and the lack of DNA leaves this call unchecked. This CDR3 spans 16 amino acids. Germline values: CDR1 SGHAT, CDR2 FQDESV (reference sequence). The CDR3 spells CASSLARGGVAGELFF.

V is TRBV18 and J is TRBJ2-2; the TCRdb D gene call, TRBD1, has no DNA to confirm it. The germline V gene has CDR1 KGHSH and CDR2 LQKENI. The CDR3 runs 16 residues. CDR3 protein: CASSPGTAGNTGELFF. Variable domain in full (rest from reference TRBV18 and TRBJ2-2): NAGVMQNPRHLVRRRGQEARLRCSPMKGHSHVYWYRQLPEEGLKFMVYLQKENIIDESGMPKERFSAEFPKEGPSILRIQQVVRGDSAAYFCASSPGTAGNTGELFFGEGSRLTVL.

This chain's CDR3 is CSARVNEGTDTQYF. The rearrangement links TRBV20-1 to TRBJ2-3. The length of the CDR3 is 14 residues. Looked up from germline, CDR1 is DFQATT and CDR2 is SNEGSKA (reference sequence).

This chain uses TRBV5-1 with TRBJ1-1; TCRdb's assignment of TRBD1 cannot be checked, as there is no DNA. The CDR3 length is 14 residues. Germline V gene data show CDR1 as SGHRS and CDR2 as YFSETQ. The CDR3 protein is CASSLSRGDTEAFF.

The chain recombines TRBV7-3 with TRBJ1-5; the TRBD1 assignment by TCRdb is unverifiable without DNA. The germline gives CDR1 SGHTA, CDR2 FQGTGA. The CDR3 runs 13 residues. The chain's CDR3 is CASSQSAGQPQHF.

V usage is TRBV12-3 or TRBV12-4 and J usage is TRBJ1-4. The CDR3 is made up of 13 amino acids. The CDR3 reads CASERSGQEKLFF.

The chain carries TRBV6-5 and TRBJ2-3; lacking DNA, the TRBD1 call made by TCRdb goes unchecked. The CDR3 has 15 amino acids. The germline CDR1 and CDR2 sequences are MNHEY and SVGAGI. The CDR3 is CASSYSGTGPDTQYF.

The chain couples TRBV4-3 to TRBJ2-2; TCRdb lists TRBD2, though no DNA is available to test this call. The CDR3 has 17 residues. Germline V gene sequence: CDR1 LGHNA, CDR2 YSLEER. The CDR3 spells CASSQRTSGFNTGELFF.

This rearrangement joins TRBV5-1 to TRBJ2-4; TCRdb's D call, TRBD1, is unchecked because there is no DNA. The V gene's germline CDR1 is SGHRS and CDR2 YFSETQ. CDR3 size: 13 residues. CDR3 sequence reads: CASSAPPKNIQYF.

The chain carries TRBV19 and TRBJ1-4. Germline V CDR1 and CDR2: LNHDA, SQIVND (reference sequence). The CDR3 length is 16 residues. CDR3 residues: CASRDAGGPQNEKLFF.

The chain employs TRBV10-3 and TRBJ1-1; TCRdb outputs TRBD1, but without DNA this stays unchecked. This CDR3 region has 12 residues. The germline V gene encodes CDR1 ENHRY and CDR2 SYGVKD. CDR3 sequence: CAISEGTGEAFF.

The chain is built from TRBV12-3 or TRBV12-4 and TRBJ2-2; TCRdb's assignment of TRBD1 cannot be checked, as there is no DNA. The CDR3 covers 14 residues. Here the CDR3 reads CASSGSGNTGELFF.

V usage is TRBV7-2 and J usage is TRBJ2-3; TCRdb names TRBD2, which stays unverified in the absence of DNA. Germline V CDR1 and CDR2: SGHTA, FQGNSA. The CDR3 extends over 16 amino acids. This CDR3 is CASSLFSGPSTDTQYF. Looking up the rest from reference TRBV7-2 and TRBJ2-3 gives the full variable domain: GAGVSQSPSNKVTEKGKDVELRCDPISGHTALYWYRQSLGQGLEFLIYFQGNSAPDKSGLPSDRFSAERTGGSVSTLTIQRTQQEDSAVYLCASSLFSGPSTDTQYFGPGTRLTVL.

The V call is TRBV10-3, the J call TRBJ1-5. The CDR3 runs to 13 residues. Germline V gene data show CDR1 as ENHRY and CDR2 as SYGVKD. The CDR3 spells CAIGRREGQPQHF.

The chain employs TRBV4-3 and TRBJ1-3; TCRdb selects TRBD1, and the lack of DNA leaves this call unchecked. Per germline, CDR1 LGHNA and CDR2 YSLEER. The CDR3 runs 16 residues. The CDR3 reads CASSQGARAAGNTIYF.

J is TRBJ2-1 and V is TRBV19. The germline CDR1 and CDR2 sequences are LNHDA and SQIVND (reference sequence). The CDR3 runs to 13 residues. The CDR3 reads CASSITTYNEQFF.

The chain links TRBV27 to TRBJ2-1; the D call from TCRdb, TRBD2, cannot be confirmed without DNA. CDR3 length: 17 amino acids. The germline gives CDR1 MNHEY, CDR2 SMNVEV (reference sequence). CDR3 region: CASSSRLAGSPYNEQFF.

This chain uses TRBV9 with TRBJ2-7; lacking DNA, the TRBD2 call made by TCRdb goes unchecked. Germline CDR1 SGDLS, CDR2 YYNGEE. This CDR3 has 15 residues. The CDR3 loop reads CASSALGVGIDEQYF.

The genes are TRBV19 and TRBJ2-2; there is no DNA to check the TCRdb D call of TRBD2. The germline V gene encodes CDR1 LNHDA and CDR2 SQIVND (reference sequence). The CDR3 totals 15 residues. CDR3 residues: CAVRLAGAITGELFF.

The chain uses TRBV5-1 and TRBJ2-7. CDR3 length equals 14 residues. In germline, CDR1 is SGHRS, CDR2 YFSETQ. CDR3 region: CASSLAPSTGEQYF.